The 20 T cell receptor beta chains reported below all come from one sample, sequenced in a study of blood T cells in healthy people across ages. PCR was performed a second time for about 7 to 12 cycles using a sample-barcoded 5' primer and a J-beta primer mix. TCRdb ran MiXCR on the 5' RACE reads and lists one entry per CDR3 protein. The table has about 1 million distinct CDR3 sequences, more than 35% seen once. Material for sequencing was blood. Receptors were obtained from an older woman in good health.

This clonotype was seen a handful of times. The V gene is TRBV3-1, the J gene TRBJ2-7, with D perhaps matching TRBD2 (7 bases). V gave up 6 bases and J gave up 5 bases, with 11 bases separating them. Looked up from germline, CDR1 is LGHDT and CDR2 is YNNKEL (reference sequence). CDR3 length equals 12 residues. CDR3 in DNA: TGTGCCAGCAGGGGAGGGGGAAACGAGCAGTACTTC. Translated: CASRGGGNEQYF.

CDR3 region: CSTQWTREGLHNEQFF. Written as DNA, the CDR3 is TGCAGTACCCAATGGACGCGGGAGGGCCTACACAATGAGCAGTTCTTC. This rearrangement joins TRBV20-1 to TRBJ2-1; 9 bases align to TRBD2. The CDR3 loop spans 16 amino acids. V was pared by 8 bases and J by 5 bases, with 16 bases of the junction left unmatched. Germline CDR1 reads DFQATT; CDR2 reads SNEGSKA (reference sequence).

V usage is TRBV7-8 and J usage is TRBJ2-4, with 7 bases fitting TRBD2. The last part of the DNA fits TRBJ2-7 better; the J call may be wrong. Per germline, CDR1 SGHVS and CDR2 FQNEAQ. The CDR3 covers 14 residues. The chain's CDR3 is CASSFRGRDYEQYF. The CDR3 bases are TGTGCCAGCAGCTTTCGAGGGAGGGACTACGAGCAGTACTTC.

This clonotype was recorded many times. The V call is TRBV12-3 or TRBV12-4, the J call TRBJ2-1; TRBD1 aligns across 10 bases. V lost 2 bases to trimming and J lost 13 bases; unmatched junction nucleotides: 5. The CDR3 length is 13 residues. CDR3 sequence: CASSLLDRGFQFF. In DNA form, the CDR3 reads TGTGCCAGCAGTTTACTGGACAGGGGGTTCCAGTTCTTC.

The chain couples TRBV27 to TRBJ2-4; D is possibly TRBD1 (6 bases). The DNA end is a closer match to TRBJ2-7, so the J assignment may be wrong. CDR1 and CDR2 (germline): MNHEY, SMNVEV (reference sequence). The CDR3 sequence is 14 residues long. The CDR3 region has the DNA TGTGCCAGCAGTCGGGACATCAACGCCTACGAGCAGTACTTC. Its protein is CASSRDINAYEQYF.

The sample holds a few counts of this clonotype. The chain links TRBV20-1 to TRBJ2-1; possible D gene TRBD2, 5 bases. CDR1 is DFQATT, CDR2 SNEGSKA, per germline (reference sequence). The CDR3 totals 13 residues. In nucleotides, the CDR3 is TGCAGCAGTTACCTAGCCGATCTCAATGAGCAGTTCTTC. It translates to CSSYLADLNEQFF.

V and J are TRBV11-2 and TRBJ2-1; D not certain. CDR1 is SGHAT and CDR2 is FQNNGV in the germline V gene. Trimming left V 6 bases short and J 10 bases short, with 22 bases between. This CDR3 region has 15 residues. The CDR3 loop reads CASSPPIGSPYEQFF. CDR3 DNA: TGTGCCAGCAGTCCGCCTATTGGCAGCCCCTACGAGCAGTTCTTC. The full variable domain, with the rest looked up from reference TRBV11-2 and TRBJ2-1, is EAGVAQSPRYKIIEKRQSVAFWCNPISGHATLYWYQQILGQGPKLLIQFQNNGVVDDSQLPKDRFSAERLKGVDSTLKIQPAKLEDSAVYLCASSPPIGSPYEQFFGPGTRLTVL.

The chain links TRBV30 to TRBJ2-3; a possible D gene is TRBD2 (5 bases). With 3 bases removed from V and 6 bases from J, the gap between germline ends came to 7 bases. Per germline, CDR1 GTSNPN and CDR2 SVGIG (reference sequence). CDR3 length: 11 amino acids. CDR3 loop: CAWRGADTQYF. The CDR3 region has the DNA TGTGCCTGGAGGGGAGCGGATACGCAGTATTTT.

The count of this clonotype is one. The chain uses TRBV5-5 and TRBJ1-1; D possibly corresponds to TRBD1 (6 bases). V lost 0 bases and J lost 4, with 7 bases in between. The CDR3 covers 13 residues. Germline loops: CDR1 SGHKS, CDR2 YYEKEE (reference sequence). In DNA form, the CDR3 reads TGTGCCAGCAGCTTGGCGGACAGCACTGAAGCTTTCTTT. Its protein is CASSLADSTEAFF.

As for this clonotype: Germline and junction disagree at one end, which may indicate a read error. V gene TRBV24-1 combines with J gene TRBJ1-1; D possibly corresponds to TRBD1 (5 bases). This CDR3 is built from 14 residues. Per the germline V gene, CDR1 is KGHDR and CDR2 is SFDVKD. CDR3: CATGDAGGTTEAFF. DNA for the CDR3: TGTGCCACCGGTGATGCGGGGGGTACCACTGAAGCTTTCTTT.

There are a few counts of this clonotype. The V and J genes are TRBV29-1 and TRBJ2-3; D might be TRBD1 (6 bases). Trimming left V 5 bases short and J 3 bases short, with 18 bases between. Germline V CDR1 and CDR2: SQVTM, ANQGSEA. The CDR3 covers 15 residues. CDR3 in DNA: TGCAGCGTTCATCTACCAGGGGTTCTGACAGATACGCAGTATTTT. Protein product: CSVHLPGVLTDTQYF.

V usage is TRBV7-9 and J usage is TRBJ2-7; D unresolved. The V gene's germline CDR1 is SEHNR and CDR2 FQNEAQ (reference sequence). CDR3 size: 12 residues. Trimming cost V 3 bases and J 5 bases, with 8 bases left between them. The DNA of the CDR3 is TGTGCCAGCAGCTTTATCGCTAACGAGCAGTACTTC. As protein: CASSFIANEQYF.

This clonotype was recorded only once. A much larger clone differs by one base, so this may be a read error. The genes are TRBV20-1 and TRBJ2-5, with D tentatively TRBD2 (5 bases). V lost 0 bases, J lost 11 bases, and 22 bases lay in between. CDR1 and CDR2 (germline): DFQATT, SNEGSKA (reference sequence). The CDR3 has 15 residues. DNA for the CDR3: TGCAGTGCTAGAGATTTTAGGGAGAGGAACAATGAGCAGTACTTC. This encodes CSARDFRERNNEQYF.

V is TRBV24-1 and J is TRBJ2-5, with 8 bases matching TRBD1. After removal of 6 bases from V and 2 bases from J, the junction contained 7 bases not matched to a gene. The CDR3 sequence is 15 residues long. Germline V lookup: CDR1 KGHDR, CDR2 SFDVKD. The CDR3 protein is CATSLGDRGQETQYF. The CDR3 DNA follows: TGTGCCACCAGTCTCGGTGACAGGGGACAAGAGACCCAGTACTTC.

This clonotype was seen a few times. This rearrangement joins TRBV20-1 to TRBJ2-1, with 8 nucleotides matching TRBD2. V shed 1 base and J 2 bases; nucleotides not matched to a gene: 4. The CDR3 runs 15 residues. The germline CDR1 and CDR2 sequences are DFQATT and SNEGSKA (reference sequence). The CDR3 loop reads CSARVLAGPYNEQFF. CDR3 nucleotides: TGCAGTGCTAGAGTGCTAGCGGGCCCCTACAATGAGCAGTTCTTC.

The CDR3 spells CASSPLGQGAKNIQYF. The CDR3 nucleotides read TGTGCCAGCAGCCCCCTGGGACAGGGTGCCAAAAACATTCAGTACTTC. The genes are TRBV6-5 and TRBJ2-4, with 9 bases identical to TRBD1. The CDR3 extends over 16 amino acids. Germline CDR1 is MNHEY and CDR2 is SVGAGI. V lost 6 bases to trimming and J lost 1 base; unmatched junction nucleotides: 7.

The chain is built from TRBV4-1 and TRBJ2-7; TRBD2 aligns across 9 bases. The DNA end is a closer match to TRBJ2-4, so the J assignment may be wrong. CDR3 length: 15 amino acids. Germline V lookup: CDR1 MGHRA, CDR2 YSYEKL. DNA for the CDR3: TGCGCCAGCAGCCAAGTCGAGACTAGCGGCAACATTCAGTACTTC. Translated, it gives CASSQVETSGNIQYF.

The chain employs TRBV29-1 and TRBJ2-7, with 11 bases aligning to TRBD1. J was trimmed by 3 bases and V by 7 bases; bases with no gene match: 2. The CDR3 is made up of 12 amino acids. CDR1 and CDR2 from the germline V gene are SQVTM and ANQGSEA. The CDR3 loop reads CSAGQGVYEQYF. In nucleotides, the CDR3 is TGCAGCGCGGGACAGGGGGTCTACGAGCAGTACTTC.

The chain combines TRBV30 with TRBJ2-3, with TRBD1 matching 8 bases. CDR1 GTSNPN and CDR2 SVGIG come from the germline V gene (reference sequence). V trimming: 4 bases; J trimming: 1 base; junction bases outside the gene matches: 7. This CDR3 spans 15 amino acids. The CDR3 is CAWTSGGRGTDTQYF. CDR3 DNA: TGTGCCTGGACTTCAGGGGGCCGGGGCACAGATACGCAGTATTTT.

This clonotype was detected many times. V gene TRBV5-1 combines with J gene TRBJ2-3; 10 bases align to TRBD2. V shed 4 bases, J shed 2 bases, and the junction held 7 bases outside the gene matches. This CDR3 region has 16 residues. CDR1 is SGHRS and CDR2 is YFSETQ in the germline V gene. CDR3 bases: TGCGCCAGCAGCCCCCGGACTAGCGGCAACACAGATACGCAGTATTTT. It specifies CASSPRTSGNTDTQYF.